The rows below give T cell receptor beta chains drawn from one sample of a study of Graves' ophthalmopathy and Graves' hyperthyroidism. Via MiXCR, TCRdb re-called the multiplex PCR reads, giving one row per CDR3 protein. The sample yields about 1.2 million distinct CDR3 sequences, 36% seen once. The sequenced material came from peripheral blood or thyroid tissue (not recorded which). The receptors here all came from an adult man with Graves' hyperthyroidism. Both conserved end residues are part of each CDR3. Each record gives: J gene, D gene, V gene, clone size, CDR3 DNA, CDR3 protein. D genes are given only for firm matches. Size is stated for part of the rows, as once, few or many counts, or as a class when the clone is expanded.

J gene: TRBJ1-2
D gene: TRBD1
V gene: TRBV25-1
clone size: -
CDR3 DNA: TGTGCCAGCGAAAGGACAGGACTCTATGGCTACACCTTC
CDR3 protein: CASERTGLYGYTF

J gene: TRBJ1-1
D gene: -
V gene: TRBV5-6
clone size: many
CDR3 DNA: TGTGCCAGCAGCTTGGGCGGATATGAAGCTTTCTTT
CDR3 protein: CASSLGGYEAFF

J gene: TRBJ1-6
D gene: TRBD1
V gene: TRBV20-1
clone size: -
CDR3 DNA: TGCAGTGACCGGACAGGGCATTCACCCCTCCACTTT
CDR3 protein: CSDRTGHSPLHF

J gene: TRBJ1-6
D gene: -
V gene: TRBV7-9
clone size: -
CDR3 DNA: TGTGCCAGCAGCTCCCGCCCGGGAAATTCACCCCTCCACTTT
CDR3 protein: CASSSRPGNSPLHF

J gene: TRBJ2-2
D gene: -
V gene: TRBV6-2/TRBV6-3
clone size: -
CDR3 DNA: TGTGCCGGAAAAGGGGCCCAGAACACCGGGGAGCTGTTTTTT
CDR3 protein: CAGKGAQNTGELFF

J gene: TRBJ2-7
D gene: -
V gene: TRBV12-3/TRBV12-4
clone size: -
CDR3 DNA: TGTGCCAGCAGTTTGAGGGGGGCGCCGTACGAGCAGTACTTC
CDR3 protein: CASSLRGAPYEQYF

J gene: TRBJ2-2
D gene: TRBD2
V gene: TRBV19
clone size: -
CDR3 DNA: TGTGTCAGTAGTATCCATAGCGGGGGGCCTTCCACCGGGGAGCTGTTTTTT
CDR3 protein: CVSSIHSGGPSTGELFF

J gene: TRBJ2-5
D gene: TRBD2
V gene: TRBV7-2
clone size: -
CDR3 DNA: TGTGCCAGCAGCTTAGTTGTCAGGGAGGGAGAGACCCAGTACTTC
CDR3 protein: CASSLVVREGETQYF

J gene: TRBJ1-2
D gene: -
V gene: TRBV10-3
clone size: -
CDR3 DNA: TGTGCCATCAGTGAGTCGGCCGAGGGACAAGATAACTATGGCTACACCTTC
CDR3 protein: CAISESAEGQDNYGYTF

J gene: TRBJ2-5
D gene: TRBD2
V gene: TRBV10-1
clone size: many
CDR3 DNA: TGCGCCAGCAGTGGGACTAGCGGTAGTGAGACCCAGTACTTC
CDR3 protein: CASSGTSGSETQYF

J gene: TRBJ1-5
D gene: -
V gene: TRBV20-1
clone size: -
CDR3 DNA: TGCAGTGCTAGAGTTCAAGGTTTACAGTCGAATCAGCCCCAGCATTTT
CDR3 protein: CSARVQGLQSNQPQHF